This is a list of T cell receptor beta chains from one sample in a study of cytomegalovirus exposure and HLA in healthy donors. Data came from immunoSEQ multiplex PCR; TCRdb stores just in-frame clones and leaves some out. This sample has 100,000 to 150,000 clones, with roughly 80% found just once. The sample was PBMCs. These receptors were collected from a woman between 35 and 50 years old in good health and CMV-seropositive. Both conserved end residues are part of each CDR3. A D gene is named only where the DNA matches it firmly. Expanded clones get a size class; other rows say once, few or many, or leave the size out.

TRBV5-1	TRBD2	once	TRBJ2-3	TGCGCCAGCAGCTTGTTTAGACTAGCGGGCAAGCTCACAGATACGCAGTATTTT	CASSLFRLAGKLTDTQYF
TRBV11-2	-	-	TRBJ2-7	TGTGCCAGCAGGGGACTCGGGGAGCAGTACTTC	CASRGLGEQYF
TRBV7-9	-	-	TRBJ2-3	TGTGCCAGCAGCTTAGATGGTGCAGGCACAGATACGCAGTATTTT	CASSLDGAGTDTQYF
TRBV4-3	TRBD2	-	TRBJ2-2	TGCGCCAGCAGCCAAGGGGAGTTAGCGGGAGTGAGCGGGGAGCTGTTTTTT	CASSQGELAGVSGELFF
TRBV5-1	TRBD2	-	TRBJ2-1	TGCGCCAGCAGCTGGGGACTAGCTCCGAATGAGCAGTTCTTC	CASSWGLAPNEQFF
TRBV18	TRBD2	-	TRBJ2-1	TGTGCCAGCTCACCCCTTCCACTAGCGGGGTCCTACAATGAGCAGTTCTTC	CASSPLPLAGSYNEQFF
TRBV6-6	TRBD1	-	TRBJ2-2	TGTGCCAGCAGCCATGGACAGGGGACCGGGGAGCTGTTTTTT	CASSHGQGTGELFF
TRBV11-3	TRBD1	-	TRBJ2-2	TGTGCCAGCCTCAGGGGGACAGGCAAAACCGGGGAGCTGTTTTTT	CASLRGTGKTGELFF
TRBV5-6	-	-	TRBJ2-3	TGTGCCAGCAGCTTGGCCCTAGCTCCTAGCACAGATACGCAGTATTTT	CASSLALAPSTDTQYF
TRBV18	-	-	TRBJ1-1	TGTGCCACCCAGGGGTCCGTGAACACTGAAGCTTTCTTT	CATQGSVNTEAFF
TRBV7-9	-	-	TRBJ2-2	TGTGCCAGCAGCCCTCTAACCGGGGAGCTGTTTTTT	CASSPLTGELFF
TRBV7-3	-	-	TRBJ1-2	TGTGCCAGCAGCTTAGCAGGGAACTATGGCTACACCTTC	CASSLAGNYGYTF
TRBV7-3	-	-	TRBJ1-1	TGTGCCAGCAGCACGACTTCTTCCGAGCGGACTGAAGCTTTCTTT	CASSTTSSERTEAFF
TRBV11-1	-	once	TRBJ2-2	TGTGCCAGCAGCTTAGGGGGGGACCTGGACGACACCGGGGAGCTGTTTTTT	CASSLGGDLDDTGELFF
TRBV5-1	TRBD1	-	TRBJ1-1	TGCGCCGGCAGCCCCGGGACAGGGTTGGCTGAAGCTTTCTTT	CAGSPGTGLAEAFF
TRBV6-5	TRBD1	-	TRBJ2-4	TGTGCCAGCATGGGACAGGGATCAAACATTCAGTACTTC	CASMGQGSNIQYF
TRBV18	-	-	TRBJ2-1	TGTGCCAGCTCACGACAGCGGGAGACAGGGCATGAGCAGTTCTTC	CASSRQRETGHEQFF
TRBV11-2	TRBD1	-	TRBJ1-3	TGTGCCAGCAGCCATGCGGGGACAGCCGGAAACACCATATATTTT	CASSHAGTAGNTIYF
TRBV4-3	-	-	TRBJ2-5	TGCGCCAGCAGCCAAGATCAGGACAGCCAAGAGACCCAGTACTTC	CASSQDQDSQETQYF
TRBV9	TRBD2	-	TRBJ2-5	TGTGCCAGCAGCAAAGCGGGAGGGCGTCAAGAGACCCAGTACTTC	CASSKAGGRQETQYF
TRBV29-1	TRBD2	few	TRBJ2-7	TGCAGCGTTGAGGAGCGGGAGGGAGTCGAGCAGTACTTC	CSVEEREGVEQYF
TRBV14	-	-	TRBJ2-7	TGTGCCAGCAGCCAAGATTACGGACAAAAATACGAGCAGTACTTC	CASSQDYGQKYEQYF
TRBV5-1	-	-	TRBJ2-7	TGCGCCAGCAGCTTCTTCGCAGGATCGGACGAGCAGTACTTC	CASSFFAGSDEQYF
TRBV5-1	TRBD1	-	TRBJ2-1	TGCGCCAGCGGGACAGGTATCTACAATGAGCAGTTCTTC	CASGTGIYNEQFF
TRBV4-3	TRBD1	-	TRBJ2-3	TGCGCCAGCAGCCAAAACAGGGGGGGCACAGATACGCAGTATTTT	CASSQNRGGTDTQYF
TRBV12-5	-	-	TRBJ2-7	TGTGCTAGTGGATCCGGGACACCGATAACCCGCTACGAGCAGTACTTC	CASGSGTPITRYEQYF
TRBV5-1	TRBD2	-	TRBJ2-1	TGCGCCAGCAGCTTCCGTAGCGGGAGGACGGATGAGCAGTTCTTC	CASSFRSGRTDEQFF
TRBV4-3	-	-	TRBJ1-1	TGCGCCAGCAGCCGAGGCGATGAAGCTTTCTTT	CASSRGDEAFF